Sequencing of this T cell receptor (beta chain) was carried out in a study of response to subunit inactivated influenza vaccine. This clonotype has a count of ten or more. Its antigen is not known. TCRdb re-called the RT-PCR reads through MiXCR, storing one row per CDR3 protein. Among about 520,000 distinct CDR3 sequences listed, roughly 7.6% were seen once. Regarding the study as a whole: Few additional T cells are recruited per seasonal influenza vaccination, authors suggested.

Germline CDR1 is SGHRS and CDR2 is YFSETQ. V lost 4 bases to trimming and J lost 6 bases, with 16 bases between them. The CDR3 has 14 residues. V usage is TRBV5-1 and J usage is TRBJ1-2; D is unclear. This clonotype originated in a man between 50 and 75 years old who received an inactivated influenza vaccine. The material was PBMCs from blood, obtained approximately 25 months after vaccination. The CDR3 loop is CASSPSRPRNGYTF. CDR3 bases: TGCGCCAGCAGCCCGTCGCGACCTCGAAATGGCTACACCTTC. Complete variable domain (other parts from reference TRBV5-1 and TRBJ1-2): KAGVTQTPRYLIKTRGQQVTLSCSPISGHRSVSWYQQTPGQGLQFLFEYFSETQRNKGNFPGRFSGRQFSNSRSEMNVSTLELGDSALYLCASSPSRPRNGYTFGSGTRLTVV.